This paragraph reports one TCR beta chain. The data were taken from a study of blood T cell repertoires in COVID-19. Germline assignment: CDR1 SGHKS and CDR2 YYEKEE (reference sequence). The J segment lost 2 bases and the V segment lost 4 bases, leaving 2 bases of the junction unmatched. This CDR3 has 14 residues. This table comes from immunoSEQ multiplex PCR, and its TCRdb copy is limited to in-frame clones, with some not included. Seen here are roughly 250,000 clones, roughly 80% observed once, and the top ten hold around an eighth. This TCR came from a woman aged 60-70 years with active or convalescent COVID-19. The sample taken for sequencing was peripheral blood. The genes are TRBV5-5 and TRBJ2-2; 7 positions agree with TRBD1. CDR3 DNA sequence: TGTGCCAGCAGCACAGGGGCCAACACCGGGGAGCTGTTTTTT. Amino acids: CASSTGANTGELFF.